This TCR beta chain was obtained from a study of T cells in Graves' hyperthyroidism and ophthalmopathy. Every diagnosis used clinical symptoms, serum thyroxine and TRAb, thyroid ultrasound and orbital computed tomography. RNA transcripts yielded amplified TCR beta CDR3 regions. Using the HTBI primer set, a first-round RT-PCR was run on the TCR CDR3. Each CDR3 protein is one row after TCRdb ran MiXCR on the multiplex PCR reads. The sample carries about 210,000 distinct CDR3 sequences, 17% recorded once. The sequenced material came from blood. This clonotype was sampled from a man between 45 and 60 years old with Graves' hyperthyroidism.

The CDR3 protein is CASSWKGTGELFF. As DNA, the CDR3 is TGTGCCAGCAGTTGGAAAGGGACCGGGGAGCTGTTTTTT. The gene calls are TRBV12-3 or TRBV12-4 and TRBJ2-2, with unresolved D. The CDR3 length is 13 residues. V was trimmed by 4 bases and J by 5 bases, leaving 8 bases between them.